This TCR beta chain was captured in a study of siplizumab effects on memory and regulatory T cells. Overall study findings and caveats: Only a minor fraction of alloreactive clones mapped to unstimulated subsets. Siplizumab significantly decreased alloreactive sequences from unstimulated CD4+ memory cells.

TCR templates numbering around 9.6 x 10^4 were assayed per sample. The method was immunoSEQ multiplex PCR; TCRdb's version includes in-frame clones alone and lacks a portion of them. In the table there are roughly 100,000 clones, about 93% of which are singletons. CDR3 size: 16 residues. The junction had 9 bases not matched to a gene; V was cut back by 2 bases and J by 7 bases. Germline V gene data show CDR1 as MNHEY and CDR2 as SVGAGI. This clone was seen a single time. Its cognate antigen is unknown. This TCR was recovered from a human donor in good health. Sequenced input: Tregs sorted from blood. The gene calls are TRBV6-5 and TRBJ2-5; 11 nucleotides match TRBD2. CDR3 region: CASSYGTSGARSTQYF. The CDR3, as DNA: TGTGCCAGCAGTTACGGGACTAGCGGCGCAAGATCGACCCAGTACTTC.